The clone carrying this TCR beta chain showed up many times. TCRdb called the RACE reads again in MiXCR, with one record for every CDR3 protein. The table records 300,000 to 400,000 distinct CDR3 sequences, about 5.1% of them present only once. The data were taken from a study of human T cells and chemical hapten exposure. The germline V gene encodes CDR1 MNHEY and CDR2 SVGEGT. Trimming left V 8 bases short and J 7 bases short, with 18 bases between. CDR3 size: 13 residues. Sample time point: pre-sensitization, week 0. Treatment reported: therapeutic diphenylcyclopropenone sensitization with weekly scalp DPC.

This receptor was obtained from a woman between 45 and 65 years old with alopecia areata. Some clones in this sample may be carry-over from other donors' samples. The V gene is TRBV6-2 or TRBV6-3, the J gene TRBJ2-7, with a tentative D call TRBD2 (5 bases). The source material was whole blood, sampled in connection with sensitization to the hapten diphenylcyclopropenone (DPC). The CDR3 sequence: CASERTRDREQYF. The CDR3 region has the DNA TGTGCCAGCGAGCGGACCCGTGATAGGGAGCAGTACTTC.